These T cell receptor beta chains were read from a single sample in a study of technical replicates of blood from several donors. Clones were sequenced by immunoSEQ multiplex PCR, and TCRdb holds only the in-frame ones, with some missing. The sample carries fewer than 90,000 clones, 75% to 90% recorded once. Sequencing input: T cells isolated from PBMCs. The source of these receptors is a human donor in good health. Both conserved end residues are part of each CDR3. Each record gives: J gene, clone size, D gene, V gene, CDR3 protein, CDR3 DNA. The D gene is left open where the match is weak. Rows give clone size only sometimes, using once, few, many, or a class for an expanded clone.

J: TRBJ2-2; size: .; D: .; V: TRBV5-1; CDR3: CASSVGANTGELFF; DNA: TGCGCCAGCAGTGTGGGCGCGAACACCGGGGAGCTGTTTTTT
J: TRBJ1-5; size: .; D: TRBD1; V: TRBV28; CDR3: CATDRVSNQPQHF; DNA: TGTGCCACCGACAGGGTAAGCAATCAGCCCCAGCATTTT
J: TRBJ1-2; size: once; D: TRBD1; V: TRBV12-5; CDR3: CASGMDRVYGYTF; DNA: TGTGCTAGTGGTATGGACAGGGTATATGGCTACACCTTC
J: TRBJ2-7; size: once; D: .; V: TRBV29-1; CDR3: CSAGITSSYEQYF; DNA: TGCAGCGCCGGGATCACTAGTTCCTACGAGCAGTACTTC
J: TRBJ1-4; size: .; D: .; V: TRBV9; CDR3: CASSVGRGVKTNEKLFF; DNA: TGTGCCAGCAGCGTAGGTCGGGGGGTGAAGACTAATGAAAAACTGTTTTTT
J: TRBJ2-3; size: .; D: TRBD2; V: TRBV11-2; CDR3: CASSLETGGQTQYF; DNA: TGTGCCAGCAGCTTAGAAACGGGAGGGCAGACGCAGTATTTT
J: TRBJ1-1; size: .; D: .; V: TRBV19; CDR3: CASLTSTEAFF; DNA: TGTGCCAGTCTTACAAGCACTGAAGCTTTCTTT
J: TRBJ1-4; size: .; D: .; V: TRBV5-4; CDR3: CASSLAGLPEKLFF; DNA: TGTGCCAGCAGCTTGGCCGGACTTCCAGAAAAACTGTTTTTT
J: TRBJ2-3; size: .; D: .; V: TRBV9; CDR3: CASSVGHGSTDTQYF; DNA: TGTGCCAGCAGCGTAGGTCACGGGAGCACAGATACGCAGTATTTT
J: TRBJ2-3; size: .; D: TRBD2; V: TRBV30; CDR3: CAWSVRRTSGRTDTQYF; DNA: TGTGCCTGGAGTGTACGCCGGACTAGCGGGAGGACAGATACGCAGTATTTT
J: TRBJ2-1; size: .; D: TRBD2; V: TRBV4-2; CDR3: CASSQLPSGYNEQFF; DNA: TGTGCCAGCAGCCAATTGCCTAGCGGATACAATGAGCAGTTCTTC
J: TRBJ2-7; size: once; D: TRBD1; V: TRBV2; CDR3: CASSEAPWKGQFYEQYF; DNA: TGTGCCAGCAGTGAAGCCCCGTGGAAGGGACAGTTCTACGAGCAGTACTTC
J: TRBJ2-5; size: .; D: TRBD2; V: TRBV7-9; CDR3: CASSLVREASGYQETQYF; DNA: TGTGCCAGCAGCTTAGTTCGGGAGGCTAGCGGCTACCAAGAGACCCAGTACTTC
J: TRBJ1-4; size: once; D: .; V: TRBV6-1; CDR3: CASSGGRYIANEKLFF; DNA: TGTGCCAGCAGTGGGGGCAGGTATATTGCTAATGAAAAACTGTTTTTT
J: TRBJ2-7; size: .; D: .; V: TRBV5-6; CDR3: CASSLGLVLRNEQYF; DNA: TGTGCCAGCAGCCTTGGACTCGTCCTAAGGAACGAGCAGTACTTC
J: TRBJ1-2; size: .; D: .; V: TRBV7-2; CDR3: CASSLASYGYTF; DNA: TGTGCCAGCAGCTTAGCTAGCTATGGCTACACCTTC
J: TRBJ2-7; size: .; D: TRBD1; V: TRBV28; CDR3: CASLTGGKYEQYF; DNA: TGTGCCAGCCTTACAGGGGGTAAATACGAGCAGTACTTC
J: TRBJ2-3; size: .; D: .; V: TRBV18; CDR3: CASSSNPEGKTQYF; DNA: TGTGCCAGCTCATCGAATCCAGAGGGTAAGACGCAGTATTTT
J: TRBJ2-1; size: .; D: TRBD2; V: TRBV4-1; CDR3: CASSQRTEREIFNEQFF; DNA: TGCGCCAGCAGCCAACGAACCGAGCGGGAGATCTTCAATGAGCAGTTCTTC
J: TRBJ2-1; size: .; D: .; V: TRBV11-2; CDR3: CASSPGLLNEQFF; DNA: TGTGCCAGCAGCCCGGGACTCCTCAATGAGCAGTTCTTC
J: TRBJ1-3; size: .; D: TRBD1; V: TRBV9; CDR3: CASSAGTGKGNTIYF; DNA: TGTGCCAGCAGCGCAGGGACAGGGAAGGGAAACACCATATATTTT
J: TRBJ1-5; size: .; D: .; V: TRBV6-5; CDR3: CASSYSLGSNQPQHF; DNA: TGTGCCAGCAGTTACTCCCTCGGGAGCAATCAGCCCCAGCATTTT
J: TRBJ2-7; size: .; D: .; V: TRBV19; CDR3: CASSRQGDYEQYF; DNA: TGTGCCAGTAGTCGTCAAGGGGACTACGAGCAGTACTTC
J: TRBJ1-4; size: few; D: .; V: TRBV10-3; CDR3: CATTSGGAKEKLFF; DNA: TGTGCCACCACGAGTGGAGGGGCCAAGGAAAAACTGTTTTTT
J: TRBJ2-1; size: .; D: .; V: TRBV29-1; CDR3: CSVDRYSSYNEQFF; DNA: TGCAGCGTCGATCGCTATAGCTCCTACAATGAGCAGTTCTTC
J: TRBJ2-7; size: .; D: .; V: TRBV7-2; CDR3: CASSTPYLQGGEQYF; DNA: TGTGCCAGCAGCACACCGTATCTGCAGGGTGGCGAGCAGTACTTC
J: TRBJ2-2; size: few; D: TRBD2; V: TRBV9; CDR3: CASSGGASGNTGELFF; DNA: TGTGCCAGCAGCGGAGGGGCTAGCGGGAACACCGGGGAGCTGTTTTTT
J: TRBJ2-1; size: .; D: .; V: TRBV7-9; CDR3: CASSLGWTKQFF; DNA: TGTGCCAGCAGCTTAGGGTGGACAAAGCAGTTCTTC
J: TRBJ1-1; size: .; D: .; V: TRBV7-8; CDR3: CASSLVASGAEAFF; DNA: TGTGCCAGCAGCTTAGTCGCTTCGGGGGCTGAAGCTTTCTTT
J: TRBJ1-4; size: .; D: .; V: TRBV14; CDR3: CASSWGGEKLFF; DNA: TGTGCCAGCAGCTGGGGAGGGGAAAAACTGTTTTTT
J: TRBJ1-2; size: .; D: .; V: TRBV11-1; CDR3: CASSFLSTEMDGYTF; DNA: TGTGCCAGCAGCTTCCTCAGCACGGAGATGGATGGCTACACCTTC
J: TRBJ1-1; size: .; D: .; V: TRBV29-1; CDR3: CSASDLGHTEAFF; DNA: TGCAGCGCAAGCGACCTGGGTCACACTGAAGCTTTCTTT
J: TRBJ2-6; size: once; D: .; V: TRBV30; CDR3: CAWSVKRGTGANVLTF; DNA: TGTGCCTGGAGTGTAAAGAGGGGGACTGGGGCCAACGTCCTGACTTTC
J: TRBJ2-1; size: .; D: .; V: TRBV7-3; CDR3: CASSLIPTRENEQFF; DNA: TGTGCCAGCAGCTTAATCCCAACACGGGAGAATGAGCAGTTCTTC
J: TRBJ1-4; size: .; D: .; V: TRBV6-6; CDR3: CASSWGGGRGEKLFF; DNA: TGTGCCAGCAGTTGGGGAGGGGGGAGAGGAGAAAAACTGTTTTTT
J: TRBJ2-7; size: .; D: .; V: TRBV4-1; CDR3: CAGSQLPDRSYEQYF; DNA: TGCGCCGGCAGCCAACTCCCCGACAGGTCCTACGAGCAGTACTTC
J: TRBJ1-5; size: .; D: .; V: TRBV18; CDR3: CASSLVRTTSNQPQHF; DNA: TGTGCCAGCTCACTTGTAAGGACTACCTCTAATCAGCCCCAGCATTTT
J: TRBJ1-1; size: .; D: .; V: TRBV5-5; CDR3: CASSFIPGQLNTEAFF; DNA: TGTGCCAGCAGCTTTATCCCGGGACAACTGAACACTGAAGCTTTCTTT
J: TRBJ1-3; size: .; D: .; V: TRBV19; CDR3: CASTPMSSGNTIYF; DNA: TGTGCCAGTACCCCAATGAGCTCTGGAAACACCATATATTTT
J: TRBJ1-3; size: .; D: TRBD1; V: TRBV10-3; CDR3: CAISGQGMANTIYF; DNA: TGTGCCATCAGTGGACAGGGGATGGCAAACACCATATATTTT
J: TRBJ2-2; size: .; D: .; V: TRBV11-1; CDR3: CASSLGRNIGELFF; DNA: TGTGCCAGCAGCTTAGGCAGGAACATCGGGGAGCTGTTTTTT
J: TRBJ2-1; size: .; D: .; V: TRBV7-3; CDR3: CASSLKSNSNEQFF; DNA: TGTGCCAGCAGCTTAAAGTCTAACTCCAATGAGCAGTTCTTC
J: TRBJ2-7; size: few; D: .; V: TRBV7-9; CDR3: CASSHGSYEQYF; DNA: TGTGCCAGCAGCCATGGTAGTTACGAGCAGTACTTC
J: TRBJ2-1; size: .; D: .; V: TRBV30; CDR3: CAWSVLADEQFF; DNA: TGTGCCTGGAGTGTATTAGCGGATGAGCAGTTCTTC
J: TRBJ1-3; size: .; D: .; V: TRBV5-3; CDR3: CARSRTIDGTSGNTIYF; DNA: TGTGCCAGAAGCCGCACTATTGACGGAACCTCTGGAAACACCATATATTTT
J: TRBJ1-1; size: .; D: .; V: TRBV2; CDR3: CASSVSGASEAFF; DNA: TGTGCCAGCAGTGTTTCAGGGGCATCTGAAGCTTTCTTT
J: TRBJ1-3; size: .; D: TRBD1; V: TRBV5-1; CDR3: CASSPSGTGSLGNTIYF; DNA: TGCGCCAGCAGCCCCTCCGGGACAGGGTCGCTAGGAAACACCATATATTTT
J: TRBJ1-1; size: few; D: .; V: TRBV29-1; CDR3: CSVAGETEAFF; DNA: TGCAGCGTTGCGGGGGAAACTGAAGCTTTCTTT
J: TRBJ2-7; size: .; D: TRBD1; V: TRBV5-5; CDR3: CASSLLRDRPYYEQYF; DNA: TGTGCCAGCAGCTTACTCCGGGACAGGCCTTACTACGAGCAGTACTTC
J: TRBJ2-2; size: once; D: .; V: TRBV6-4; CDR3: CASSGAAETNTGELFF; DNA: TGTGCCAGCAGTGGCGCAGCGGAGACGAACACCGGGGAGCTGTTTTTT
J: TRBJ1-2; size: .; D: .; V: TRBV5-1; CDR3: CASSLVGYGSQGYTF; DNA: TGCGCCAGCAGCTTGGTCGGGTATGGGAGTCAAGGCTACACCTTC
J: TRBJ2-1; size: .; D: TRBD2; V: TRBV4-2; CDR3: CASSQDWGGSSYNEQFF; DNA: TGTGCCAGCAGCCAAGATTGGGGCGGGAGCTCCTACAATGAGCAGTTCTTC
J: TRBJ2-7; size: .; D: .; V: TRBV6-6; CDR3: CASQGTKQTYEQYF; DNA: TGTGCCAGCCAGGGGACCAAACAAACCTACGAGCAGTACTTC
J: TRBJ2-7; size: .; D: TRBD2; V: TRBV27; CDR3: CASSRLAGAVEQYF; DNA: TGTGCCAGCAGTAGACTAGCGGGAGCAGTCGAGCAGTACTTC
J: TRBJ2-7; size: .; D: TRBD1; V: TRBV18; CDR3: CASSRDREVYEQYF; DNA: TGTGCCAGCTCACGGGACAGGGAAGTCTACGAGCAGTACTTC
J: TRBJ1-4; size: .; D: .; V: TRBV15; CDR3: CATSPGTPETNEKLFF; DNA: TGTGCCACCAGCCCCGGGACTCCCGAGACTAATGAAAAACTGTTTTTT
J: TRBJ1-1; size: .; D: TRBD1; V: TRBV7-9; CDR3: CASSGSGQGSFF; DNA: TGTGCCAGCAGTGGGAGTGGACAGGGCTCTTTCTTT
J: TRBJ2-5; size: once; D: .; V: TRBV27; CDR3: CASSLSRALQETQYF; DNA: TGTGCCAGCAGTTTATCGAGGGCCTTGCAAGAGACCCAGTACTTC
J: TRBJ2-1; size: .; D: .; V: TRBV28; CDR3: CASSLSGVGQFF; DNA: TGTGCCAGCAGTTTATCGGGAGTCGGGCAGTTCTTC
J: TRBJ1-1; size: .; D: .; V: TRBV14; CDR3: CASSRRGNTEAFF; DNA: TGTGCCAGCAGCCGACGGGGGAACACTGAAGCTTTCTTT